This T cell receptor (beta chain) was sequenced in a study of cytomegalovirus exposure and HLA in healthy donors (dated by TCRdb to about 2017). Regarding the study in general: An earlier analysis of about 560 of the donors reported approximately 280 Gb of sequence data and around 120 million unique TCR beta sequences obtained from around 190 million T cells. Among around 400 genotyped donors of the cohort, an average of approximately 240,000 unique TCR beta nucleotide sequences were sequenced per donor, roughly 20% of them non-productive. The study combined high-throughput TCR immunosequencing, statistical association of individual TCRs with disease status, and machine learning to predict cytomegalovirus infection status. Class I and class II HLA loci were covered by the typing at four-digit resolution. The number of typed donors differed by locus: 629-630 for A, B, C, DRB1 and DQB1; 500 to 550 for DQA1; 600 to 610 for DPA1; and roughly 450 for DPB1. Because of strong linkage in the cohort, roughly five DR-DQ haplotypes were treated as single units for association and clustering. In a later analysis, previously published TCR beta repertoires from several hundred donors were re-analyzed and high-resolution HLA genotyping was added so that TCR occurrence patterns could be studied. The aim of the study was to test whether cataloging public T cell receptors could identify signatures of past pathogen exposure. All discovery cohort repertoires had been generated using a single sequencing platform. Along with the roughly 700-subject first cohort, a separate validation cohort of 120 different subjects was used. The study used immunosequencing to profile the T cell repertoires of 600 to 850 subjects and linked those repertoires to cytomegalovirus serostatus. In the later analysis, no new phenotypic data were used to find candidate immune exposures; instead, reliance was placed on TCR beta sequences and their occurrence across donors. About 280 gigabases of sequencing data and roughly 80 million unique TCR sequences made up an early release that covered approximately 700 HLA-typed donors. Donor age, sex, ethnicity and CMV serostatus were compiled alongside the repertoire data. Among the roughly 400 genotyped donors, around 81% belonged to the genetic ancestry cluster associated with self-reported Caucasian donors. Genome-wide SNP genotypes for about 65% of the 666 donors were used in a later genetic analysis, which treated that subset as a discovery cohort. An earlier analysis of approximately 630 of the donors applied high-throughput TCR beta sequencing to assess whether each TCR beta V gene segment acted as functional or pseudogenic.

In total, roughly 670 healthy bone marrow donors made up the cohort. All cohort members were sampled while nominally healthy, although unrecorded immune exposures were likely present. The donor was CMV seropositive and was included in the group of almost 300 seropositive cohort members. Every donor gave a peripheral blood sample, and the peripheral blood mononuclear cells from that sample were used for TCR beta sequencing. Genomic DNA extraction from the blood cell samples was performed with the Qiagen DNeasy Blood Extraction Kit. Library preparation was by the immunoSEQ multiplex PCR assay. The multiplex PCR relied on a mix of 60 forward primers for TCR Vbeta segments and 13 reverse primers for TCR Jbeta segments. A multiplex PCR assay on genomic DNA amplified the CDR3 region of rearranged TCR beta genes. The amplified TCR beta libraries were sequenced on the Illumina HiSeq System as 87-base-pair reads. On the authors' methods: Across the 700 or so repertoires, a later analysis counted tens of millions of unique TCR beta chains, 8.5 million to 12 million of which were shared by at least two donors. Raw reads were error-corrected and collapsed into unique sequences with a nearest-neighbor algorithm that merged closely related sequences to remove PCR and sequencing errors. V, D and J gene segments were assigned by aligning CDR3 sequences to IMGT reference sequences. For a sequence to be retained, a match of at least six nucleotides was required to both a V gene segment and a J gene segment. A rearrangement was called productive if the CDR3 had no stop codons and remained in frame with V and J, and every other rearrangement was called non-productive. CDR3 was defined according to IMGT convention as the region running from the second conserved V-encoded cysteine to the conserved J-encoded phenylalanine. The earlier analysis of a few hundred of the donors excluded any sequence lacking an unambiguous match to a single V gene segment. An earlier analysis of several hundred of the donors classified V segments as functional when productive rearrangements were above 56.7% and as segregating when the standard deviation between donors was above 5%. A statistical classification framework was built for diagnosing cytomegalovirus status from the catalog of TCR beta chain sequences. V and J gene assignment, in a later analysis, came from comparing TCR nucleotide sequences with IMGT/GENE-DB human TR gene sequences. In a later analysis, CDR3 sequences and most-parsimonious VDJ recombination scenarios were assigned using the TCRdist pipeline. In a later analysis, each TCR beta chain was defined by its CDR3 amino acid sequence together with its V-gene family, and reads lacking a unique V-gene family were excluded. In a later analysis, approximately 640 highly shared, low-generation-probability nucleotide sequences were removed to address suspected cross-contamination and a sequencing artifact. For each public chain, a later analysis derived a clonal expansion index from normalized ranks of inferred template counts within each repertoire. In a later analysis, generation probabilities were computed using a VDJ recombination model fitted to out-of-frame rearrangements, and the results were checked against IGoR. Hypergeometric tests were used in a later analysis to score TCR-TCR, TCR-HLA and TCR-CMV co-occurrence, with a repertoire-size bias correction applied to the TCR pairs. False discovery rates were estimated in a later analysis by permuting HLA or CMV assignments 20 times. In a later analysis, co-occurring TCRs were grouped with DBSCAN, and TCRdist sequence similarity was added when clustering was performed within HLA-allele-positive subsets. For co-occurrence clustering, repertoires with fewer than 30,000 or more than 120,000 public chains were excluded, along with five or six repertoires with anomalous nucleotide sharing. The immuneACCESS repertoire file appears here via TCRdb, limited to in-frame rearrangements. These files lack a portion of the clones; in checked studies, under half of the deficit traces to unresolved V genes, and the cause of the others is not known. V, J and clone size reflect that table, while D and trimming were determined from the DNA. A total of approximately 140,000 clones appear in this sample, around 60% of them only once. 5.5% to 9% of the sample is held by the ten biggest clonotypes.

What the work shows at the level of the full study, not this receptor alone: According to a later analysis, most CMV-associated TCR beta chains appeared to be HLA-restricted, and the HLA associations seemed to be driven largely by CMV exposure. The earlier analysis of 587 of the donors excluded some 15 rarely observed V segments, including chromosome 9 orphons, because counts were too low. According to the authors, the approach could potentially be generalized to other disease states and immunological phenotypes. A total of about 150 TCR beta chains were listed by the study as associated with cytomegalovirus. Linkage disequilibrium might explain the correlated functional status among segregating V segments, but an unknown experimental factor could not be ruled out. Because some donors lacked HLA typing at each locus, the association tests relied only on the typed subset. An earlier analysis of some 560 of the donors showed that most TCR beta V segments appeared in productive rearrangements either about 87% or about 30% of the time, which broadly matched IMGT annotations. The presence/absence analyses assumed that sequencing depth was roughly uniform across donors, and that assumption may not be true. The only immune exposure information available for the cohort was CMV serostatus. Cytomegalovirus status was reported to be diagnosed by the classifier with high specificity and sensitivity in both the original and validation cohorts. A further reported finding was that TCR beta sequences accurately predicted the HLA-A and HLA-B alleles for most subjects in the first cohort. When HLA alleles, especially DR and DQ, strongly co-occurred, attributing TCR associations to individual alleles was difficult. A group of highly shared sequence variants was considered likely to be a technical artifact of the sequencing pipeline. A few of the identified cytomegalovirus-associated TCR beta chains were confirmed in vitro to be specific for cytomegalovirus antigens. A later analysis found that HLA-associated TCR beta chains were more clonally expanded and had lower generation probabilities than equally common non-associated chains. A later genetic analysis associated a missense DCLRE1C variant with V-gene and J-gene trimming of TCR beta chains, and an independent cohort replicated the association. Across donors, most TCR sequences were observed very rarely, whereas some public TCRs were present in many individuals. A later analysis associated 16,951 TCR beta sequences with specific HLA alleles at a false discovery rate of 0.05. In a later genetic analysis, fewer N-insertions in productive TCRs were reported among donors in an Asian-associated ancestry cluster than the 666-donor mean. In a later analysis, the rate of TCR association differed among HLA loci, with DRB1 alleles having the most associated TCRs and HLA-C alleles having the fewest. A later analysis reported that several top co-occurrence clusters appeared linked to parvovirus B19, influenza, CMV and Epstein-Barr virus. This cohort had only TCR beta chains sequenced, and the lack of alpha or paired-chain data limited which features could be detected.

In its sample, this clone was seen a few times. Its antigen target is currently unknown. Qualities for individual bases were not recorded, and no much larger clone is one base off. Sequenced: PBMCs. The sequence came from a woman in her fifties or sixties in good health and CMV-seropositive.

The bases are TGTGCCAGCAGCATGGGACAGGGGTGGAACAATGAGCAGTTCTTC. Its protein is CASSMGQGWNNEQFF. The rearrangement combines TRBV5-6 with TRBJ2-1; TRBD1 matches 10 bases in the middle. CDR1 SGHDT and CDR2 YYEEEE are derived from the germline V gene. V has 4 bases trimmed and J has 5 bases trimmed; junction bases matching no gene number 6. Its CDR3 holds 15 amino acids, cysteine through phenylalanine. The entry retains the CDR3 DNA only, 45 bases that are in frame from base 1. The entire variable domain, with the stretches around the CDR3 drawn from the reference TRBV5-6 and TRBJ2-1 proteins, is DAGVTQSPTHLIKTRGQQVTLRCSPKSGHDTVSWYQQALGQGPQFIFQYYEEEERQRGNFPDRFSGHQFPNYSSELNVNALLLGDSALYLCASSMGQGWNNEQFFGPGTRLTVL.